The clone carrying this T cell receptor beta chain was seen only a few times. Antigen: not known. This CDR3 has 14 residues. Trimming pared 5 bases from V and 5 bases from J, leaving 16 bases between. CDR1 and CDR2 (germline): LGHNT, FRNRAP. The authors obtained over 98% purity in all sorted populations. The sample originates from a study of beta chain features in type 1 diabetes. Study-level background: When patients were set against healthy donors, age, gender and cell yields were similar.

Overall study findings and caveats: Researchers report that Type 1 diabetes patients had moderately but significantly shorter TCRB CDR3s across all four CD4+ subsets. In the patient group, naive, central memory and Treg TCRB repertoires seemed more alike than in the healthy donor group.

Every isolated RNA sample was fully reverse transcribed, so sequencing captured expressed TCRB transcripts. Method: immunoSEQ multiplex PCR; TCRdb's copy keeps in-frame clones and lacks some. This sample has 600,000 to 700,000 clones, with approximately 13% found just once. The chain is built from TRBV12-5 and TRBJ2-7, with D unresolved. The sample taken for sequencing was naive CD4+ T cells from blood. This TCR came from a man aged 30-40 years with type 1 diabetes. CDR3 in DNA: TGTGCTAGTGGTCCCGATGGCCCACGGGACGAGCAGTACTTC. Protein sequence: CASGPDGPRDEQYF.